The 27 T cell receptor beta chains below all came from one sample that was sequenced in a study of glioma-infiltrating T cells. TCR alpha and beta CDR3 regions were amplified from RNA using iRepertoire nested multiplex PCR. TCRdb analysed the multiplex PCR reads with MiXCR anew, one entry per CDR3 protein. The profile shows some 150,000 distinct CDR3 sequences, roughly two fifths of them singletons. Material: glioma tissue, nonneoplastic brain tissue, or PBMCs (not recorded which). The receptors originated from a human donor with low-grade glioma or glioblastoma, undergoing nonglioma brain surgery, or in good health (not recorded which).

The chain links TRBV4-2 to TRBJ2-2; D is possibly TRBD1 (6 bases). The V and J ends lost 0 bases and 7 bases respectively, with 15 bases between them. Germline CDR1 reads LGHNA; CDR2 reads YNFKEQ. The CDR3 spans 16 residues. The CDR3 here is CASSQDHREGGGELFF. The CDR3, as DNA: TGTGCCAGCAGCCAAGATCACAGGGAAGGAGGCGGGGAGCTGTTTTTT.

This clonotype has just a few counts. The chain uses TRBV20-1 and TRBJ1-2; 7 positions match TRBD1. Germline V gives CDR1 DFQATT, CDR2 SNEGSKA (reference sequence). This CDR3 is built from 13 residues. Germline trimming cut 3 bases from V and 8 bases from J; bases unmatched to any gene: 9. CDR3 region: CSARDRRELGYTF. Written as DNA, the CDR3 is TGCAGTGCTAGGGACAGGCGTGAACTCGGCTACACCTTC.

This clonotype was observed a few times. V and J are TRBV20-1 and TRBJ1-1, with D maybe TRBD1 (5 bases). Between the trimmed V and J ends, which lost 4 bases and 1 base, there was a span of 16 bases. Per the germline V gene, CDR1 is DFQATT and CDR2 is SNEGSKA (reference sequence). The CDR3 consists of 15 residues. CDR3: CSATPLAGGNTEAFF. The DNA of the CDR3 is TGCAGTGCTACCCCCTTGGCTGGGGGGAACACTGAAGCTTTCTTT.

This chain uses TRBV20-1 with TRBJ2-7; no clear D gene. Trimming stripped 3 bases from V and 3 bases from J, with 12 bases between. Germline lookup yields CDR1 DFQATT and CDR2 SNEGSKA (reference sequence). This CDR3 is 13 amino acids long. The CDR3, as DNA: TGCAGTGCTAGCGTGGACCATGACTACGAGCAGTACTTC. Translating it yields CSASVDHDYEQYF.

This clonotype was counted only a few times. The chain carries TRBV27 and TRBJ1-1; no clear D gene. V lost 0 bases and J lost 4, with 9 bases in between. The length of the CDR3 is 14 residues. Germline V gene data show CDR1 as MNHEY and CDR2 as SMNVEV (reference sequence). As DNA, the CDR3 is TGTGCCAGCAGTTTATCGCTGTCGGGCACTGAAGCTTTCTTT. Its translation is CASSLSLSGTEAFF.

This clonotype was detected only a few times. This rearrangement joins TRBV10-3 to TRBJ2-5; D gene uncertain. Trimming pared 11 bases from V and 2 bases from J, leaving 15 bases between. Germline V gene data show CDR1 as ENHRY and CDR2 as SYGVKD. The CDR3 consists of 13 residues. CDR3 nucleotide sequence: TGTGCCTCGAACCAGCCACCGCAAGAGACCCAGTACTTC. The encoded protein is CASNQPPQETQYF.

This chain connects TRBV4-1 to TRBJ1-1; D is unclear. Trimming stripped 0 bases from V and 10 bases from J, with 12 bases between. This CDR3 spans 13 amino acids. The germline V gene has CDR1 MGHRA and CDR2 YSYEKL. The CDR3 protein is CASSQESPRRAFF. Here the CDR3 DNA reads TGCGCCAGCAGCCAAGAATCCCCGAGGCGAGCTTTCTTT.

The V gene is TRBV2, the J gene TRBJ2-2; 9 nucleotides line up with TRBD1. The CDR3 is 15 amino acids. J was trimmed by 7 bases and V by 2 bases; bases with no gene match: 5. The germline V gene encodes CDR1 SNHLY and CDR2 FYNNEI. Here the CDR3 reads CASSESGTGSGELFF. In DNA, the CDR3 is TGTGCCAGCAGTGAATCCGGGACAGGGAGCGGGGAGCTGTTTTTT.

The V and J genes are TRBV2 and TRBJ1-6, with D possibly being TRBD1 (5 bases). There are 13 residues in the CDR3. Germline CDR1 is SNHLY and CDR2 is FYNNEI. V gave up 7 bases and J gave up 7 bases, with 11 bases separating them. CDR3 in DNA: TGTGCCAGCATAGGGGTGGGCAATTCACCCCTCCACTTT. The encoded protein is CASIGVGNSPLHF.

This clonotype has more than one count but fewer than ten. This sequence joins TRBV6-1 and TRBJ2-7, with no clear D. Trimming left V 6 bases short and J 2 bases short, with 14 bases between. CDR3 length equals 14 residues. The germline V gene has CDR1 MNHNS and CDR2 SASEGT. In nucleotides, the CDR3 is TGTGCCAGCAGGGGCCTGGCGGCCCCCTACGAGCAGTACTTC. Translated: CASRGLAAPYEQYF.

J is TRBJ2-1 and V is TRBV5-6, with 11 bases identical to TRBD1. The CDR3 contains 15 residues. Looked up from germline, CDR1 is SGHDT and CDR2 is YYEEEE. Germline trimming cut 5 bases from V and 16 bases from J; bases unmatched to any gene: 17. CDR3 DNA: TGTGCCAGCAGACGTGGACAGGGGGCTGCTCATACTCAATTCTTC. Translated, it gives CASRRGQGAAHTQFF.

The chain employs TRBV7-8 and TRBJ1-1; D ambiguous. The CDR3 sequence is 13 residues long. V was pared by 7 bases and J by 0 bases, with 9 bases between. Per the germline V gene, CDR1 is SGHVS and CDR2 is FQNEAQ. This CDR3 reads CASTLTLNTEAFF. The CDR3 nucleotides read TGTGCCAGCACCTTGACACTGAACACTGAAGCTTTCTTT.

The V and J genes are TRBV2 and TRBJ2-3; D remains ambiguous. Trimming stripped 2 bases from V and 0 bases from J, with 9 bases between. Per germline, CDR1 SNHLY and CDR2 FYNNEI. The length of the CDR3 is 15 residues. For the CDR3, the DNA is TGTGCCAGCAGTGAAATGGCAGGTAGCACAGATACGCAGTATTTT. Protein: CASSEMAGSTDTQYF.

A few counts support this clonotype. The genes are TRBV27 and TRBJ1-2; 7 nucleotides match TRBD1. Germline trimming cut 8 bases from V and 2 bases from J; bases unmatched to any gene: 11. The germline V gene has CDR1 MNHEY and CDR2 SMNVEV (reference sequence). The CDR3 sequence is 15 residues long. This CDR3 is CASLRHAGQNYGYTF. Here the CDR3 DNA reads TGTGCCAGCCTCCGCCACGCGGGACAGAACTATGGCTACACCTTC.

This clonotype occurred a few times. The rearrangement links TRBV11-2 to TRBJ2-5, with unresolved D. The V gene's germline CDR1 is SGHAT and CDR2 FQNNGV. There are 14 residues in the CDR3. V was cut by 5 bases and J by 2 bases, with 12 bases left in between. CDR3 in DNA: TGTGCCAGCAGCCCAACGGCCCCACAAGAGACCCAGTACTTC. This codes for CASSPTAPQETQYF.

This clonotype occurred many times. V is TRBV27 and J is TRBJ2-1, with a tentative D call TRBD2 (7 bases). The CDR3 covers 14 residues. From germline, CDR1 is MNHEY and CDR2 SMNVEV (reference sequence). Trimming cost V 6 bases and J 3 bases, with 12 bases left between them. As DNA, the CDR3 is TGTGCCAGCAGAGGGGGAGGGCACTACAATGAGCAGTTCTTC. This sequence encodes CASRGGGHYNEQFF.

The chain couples TRBV7-8 to TRBJ2-2, with D perhaps matching TRBD1 (5 bases). From germline, CDR1 is SGHVS and CDR2 FQNEAQ. This CDR3 comprises 16 residues. With 1 base removed from V and 0 bases from J, the gap between germline ends came to 9 bases. CDR3 region: CASSLDGRANTGELFF. The CDR3 DNA is TGTGCCAGCAGCTTAGATGGCAGGGCGAACACCGGGGAGCTGTTTTTT.

The chain uses TRBV4-2 and TRBJ2-2, with TRBD1 matching 7 bases. CDR3 size: 15 residues. The V gene end was trimmed by 0 bases and the J gene end by 6 bases; junction bases not matched to a gene: 4. Germline CDR1 reads LGHNA; CDR2 reads YNFKEQ. In DNA, the CDR3 is TGTGCCAGCAGCCAAGATAGACAGGGTCCCGGGGAGCTGTTTTTT. Translation gives CASSQDRQGPGELFF.

The genes are TRBV7-2 and TRBJ2-6; D gene uncertain. CDR1 is SGHTA and CDR2 is FQGNSA in the germline V gene. Trimming pared 0 bases from V and 4 bases from J, leaving 7 bases between. CDR3 length: 15 residues. As DNA, the CDR3 is TGTGCCAGCAGCTTAGCGGAGTTCGGGGCCAACGTCCTGACTTTC. It encodes CASSLAEFGANVLTF.

In its sample, this clonotype was seen a few times. The chain is built from TRBV2 and TRBJ2-3; the match to TRBD2 covers 9 bases. CDR1 is SNHLY and CDR2 is FYNNEI in the germline V gene. CDR3 length equals 15 residues. The trim removed 6 bases at V and 2 bases at J, leaving 6 bases unmatched. DNA for the CDR3: TGTGCCAGCAGGTTGCTAGCGGGACCCACAGATACGCAGTATTTT. Its translation is CASRLLAGPTDTQYF.

V gene TRBV4-1 combines with J gene TRBJ1-2; no clear D gene. CDR3 length equals 15 residues. V was trimmed by 1 base and J by 2 bases, leaving 11 bases between them. Germline V gene data show CDR1 as MGHRA and CDR2 as YSYEKL. In DNA, the CDR3 is TGCGCCAGCAGCCAAGGGGCAGGAACGAACTATGGCTACACCTTC. Translated, it gives CASSQGAGTNYGYTF.

The chain carries TRBV12-3 or TRBV12-4 and TRBJ2-1; tentatively, D is TRBD1 or TRBD2 (5 bases each). The CDR3 extends over 12 amino acids. Trimming took 5 bases from V and 5 from J, leaving 7 bases between them. Written as DNA, the CDR3 is TGTGCCAGCAGTCGGGGCCACAATGAGCAGTTCTTC. It encodes CASSRGHNEQFF.

This clonotype was counted many times. CDR3 sequence: CASRGPRANTEAFF. CDR3 nucleotide sequence: TGTGCCAGCAGGGGACCGCGAGCGAACACTGAAGCTTTCTTT. The genes are TRBV27 and TRBJ1-1, with D perhaps TRBD1 (5 bases). Trimming removed 6 bases from V and 1 base from J, with 12 bases in between. CDR1 is MNHEY, CDR2 SMNVEV, per germline (reference sequence). CDR3 size: 14 residues.

The V and J genes are TRBV20-1 and TRBJ2-5; no firm D call. The germline V gene encodes CDR1 DFQATT and CDR2 SNEGSKA (reference sequence). This CDR3 spans 12 amino acids. Trimming shortened V by 6 bases and J by 2 bases, and 10 bases separated the two germline ends. CDR3: CSAPEQQETQYF. CDR3 DNA sequence: TGCAGTGCACCGGAGCAGCAAGAGACCCAGTACTTC.

The chain employs TRBV15 and TRBJ2-7; TRBD2 matches 11 bases. The CDR3 spans 15 residues. Germline V CDR1 and CDR2: LNHNV, YYDKDF (reference sequence). Trimming removed 4 bases from V and 4 bases from J; junction bases left unmatched: 6. CDR3 loop: CATSKGTSGQYEQYF. The CDR3 DNA is TGTGCCACCAGCAAGGGGACTAGCGGTCAATACGAGCAGTACTTC.

The chain uses TRBV20-1 and TRBJ2-7; the D is unclear. The V and J ends lost 6 bases and 1 base respectively, with 16 bases between them. Germline-derived CDR1 and CDR2 are DFQATT and SNEGSKA (reference sequence). The CDR3 runs 14 residues. CDR3 nucleotide sequence: TGCAGTGCAAAGATCGTCAGAAGATCCTACGAGCAGTACTTC. This encodes CSAKIVRRSYEQYF.

The gene calls are TRBV7-2 and TRBJ1-1, with 7 bases that match TRBD1. The CDR3 is made up of 15 amino acids. Germline-derived CDR1 and CDR2 are SGHTA and FQGNSA. The trim removed 0 bases at V and 6 bases at J, leaving 7 bases unmatched. The CDR3 region is CASSLARGTGAEAFF. CDR3 bases: TGTGCCAGCAGCTTAGCGCGGGGAACAGGGGCTGAAGCTTTCTTT.